Below, 30 T cell receptor beta chains from the same sample are listed, as sequenced in a study of T cell changes during pregnancy in multiple sclerosis. Clones were read by immunoSEQ multiplex PCR, and TCRdb kept only the in-frame ones, dropping some. The sample includes around 60,000 clones, roughly nine tenths of them seen just once. Sequences were derived from peripheral blood, sampled in the third trimester of pregnancy. Receptors originate from a female donor in good health, enrolled as a control in a pregnancy study.

V gene TRBV6-5 combines with J gene TRBJ2-3; 9 bases agree with TRBD1. This CDR3 has 14 residues. Looked up from germline, CDR1 is MNHEY and CDR2 is SVGAGI. The J segment lost 7 bases and the V segment lost 5 bases, leaving 7 bases of the junction unmatched. The CDR3 DNA sequence: TGTGCCAGCAGTCCCGGGACAGGGCCTTATACGCAGTATTTT. Translated: CASSPGTGPYTQYF.

The rearrangement links TRBV4-1 to TRBJ2-7, with TRBD1 matching 7 bases. The CDR3 extends over 17 amino acids. J gave up 3 bases and V 1 base, and 12 bases lay outside the gene matches. Looked up from germline, CDR1 is MGHRA and CDR2 is YSYEKL. The CDR3 here is CASSQVLVGQAYYEQYF. Here the CDR3 DNA reads TGCGCCAGCAGCCAAGTTTTGGTCGGACAGGCCTACTACGAGCAGTACTTC.

The chain is built from TRBV6-6 and TRBJ1-2; D perhaps matches TRBD1 (5 bases). This CDR3 has 14 amino acids. Germline CDR1 reads MNHNY; CDR2 reads SVGAGI (reference sequence). V was trimmed by 4 bases and J by 1 base, leaving 10 bases between them. CDR3 sequence reads: CASSSSQGNYGYTF. The CDR3 region has the DNA TGTGCCAGCAGTTCCTCGCAGGGTAACTATGGCTACACCTTC.

The J gene is TRBJ2-2, the V gene TRBV5-4; the match to TRBD2 covers 13 bases. Germline assignment: CDR1 SGHNT and CDR2 YYREEE (reference sequence). The CDR3 extends over 19 amino acids. V trimming: 3 bases; J trimming: 0 bases; junction bases outside the gene matches: 8. In nucleotides, the CDR3 is TGTGCCAGCAGCTCGAGACTAGCGGGGGGCCGGTCGAACACCGGGGAGCTGTTTTTT. It is translated as CASSSRLAGGRSNTGELFF.

This chain uses TRBV5-4 with TRBJ1-2; no reliable D call. Trimming took 0 bases from V and 1 from J, leaving 10 bases between them. The germline CDR1 and CDR2 sequences are SGHNT and YYREEE (reference sequence). This CDR3 has 15 residues. The CDR3 loop reads CASSLAVHSNYGYTF. For the CDR3, the DNA is TGTGCCAGCAGCTTGGCCGTTCACAGTAACTATGGCTACACCTTC.

The table lists this clone with a few counts. This chain joins TRBV5-1 and TRBJ2-5; tentative D call: TRBD1 (5 bases). There are 15 residues in the CDR3. Germline V lookup: CDR1 SGHRS, CDR2 YFSETQ. The V and J ends lost 1 base and 3 bases respectively, with 13 bases between them. In nucleotides, the CDR3 is TGCGCCAGCAGCTTGAATCGTCGCAGGGAAGAGACCCAGTACTTC. This codes for CASSLNRRREETQYF.

The rearrangement joins TRBV25-1 to TRBJ2-7, with 9 bases identical to TRBD2. Germline V gene sequence: CDR1 MGHDK, CDR2 SYGVNS. The CDR3 is made up of 15 amino acids. The J segment lost 6 bases and the V segment lost 2 bases, leaving 8 bases of the junction unmatched. The chain's CDR3 is CASSETLGLASEQYF. CDR3 nucleotide sequence: TGTGCCAGCAGTGAAACCCTCGGACTAGCGAGCGAGCAGTACTTC.

This clone was counted between two and nine times. The J gene is TRBJ1-2, the V gene TRBV11-2, with 9 bases identical to TRBD1. Per the germline V gene, CDR1 is SGHAT and CDR2 is FQNNGV. J was trimmed by 6 bases and V by 5 bases; bases with no gene match: 4. CDR3 length: 13 amino acids. The CDR3 spells CASSPGQGHGYTF. The CDR3 region has the DNA TGTGCCAGCAGCCCGGGACAGGGACATGGCTACACCTTC.

The rearrangement joins TRBV7-9 to TRBJ1-2, with a weak D call TRBD1 (6 bases). The V gene's germline CDR1 is SEHNR and CDR2 FQNEAQ (reference sequence). The V end lost 8 bases, the J end lost 2 bases, and 24 bases lay between the germline ends. This CDR3 contains 17 residues. CDR3 DNA: TGTGCCAGCGAAGACTTAACTAGGGGGGGCGCGAACTATGGCTACACCTTC. It codes for CASEDLTRGGANYGYTF. Using reference TRBV7-9 and TRBJ1-2 for the parts outside the CDR3, the full variable domain is DTGVSQNPRHKITKRGQNVTFRCDPISEHNRLYWYRQTLGQGPEFLTYFQNEAQLEKSRLLSDRFSAERPKGSFSTLEIQRTEQGDSAMYLCASEDLTRGGANYGYTFGSGTRLTVV.

The chain joins TRBV4-2 to TRBJ2-1; 9 nucleotides match TRBD2. V lost 1 base and J lost 8; bases outside the gene matches: 6. The CDR3 spans 15 residues. CDR1 and CDR2 from the germline V gene are LGHNA and YNFKEQ. The CDR3 DNA reads as TGTGCCAGCAGCCAAGGGCGGGGGGGCGGGGATGAGCAGTTCTTC. It codes for CASSQGRGGGDEQFF.

The sample holds one count of this clone. One junction end does not reproduce the germline sequence, and a read error may be involved. The CDR3 bases are TGTGCTAGCAGCTTAGGACAGGAAGAGACCCAGTACTTC. It encodes CASSLGQEETQYF. The chain combines TRBV7-7 with TRBJ2-5, with TRBD1 matching over 7 bases. The CDR3 loop spans 13 amino acids. Germline V CDR1 and CDR2: SSHAT, FNYEAQ (reference sequence).

This chain joins TRBV2 and TRBJ2-1; 8 positions match TRBD2. The V and J ends lost 9 bases and 1 base, in that order; junction bases with no gene match: 5. Looked up from germline, CDR1 is SNHLY and CDR2 is FYNNEI. The CDR3 contains 14 residues. CDR3 protein: CARAGGSSYNEQFF. In nucleotides, the CDR3 is TGTGCCAGGGCGGGGGGCTCTTCCTACAATGAGCAGTTCTTC.

The V and J genes are TRBV30 and TRBJ1-5; D is possibly TRBD1 (5 bases). The germline V gene has CDR1 GTSNPN and CDR2 SVGIG (reference sequence). The CDR3 extends over 18 amino acids. V gave up 0 bases and J gave up 2 bases, with 20 bases separating them. CDR3 sequence reads: CAWSVLGGGYRGNQPQHF. CDR3 sequence (DNA): TGTGCCTGGAGTGTACTGGGGGGAGGGTACCGGGGCAATCAGCCCCAGCATTTT.

This clone was observed once. DNA for the CDR3: TGTGCCAGCAGCTTGTACTCCTACAATGAGCAGTTCTTC. This translates into CASSLYSYNEQFF. This chain joins TRBV5-4 and TRBJ2-1, with D uncertain. The CDR3 runs 13 residues. Trimming pared 1 base from V and 0 bases from J, leaving 2 bases between. CDR1 and CDR2 (germline): SGHNT, YYREEE (reference sequence).

The chain uses TRBV6-5 and TRBJ1-2; maybe TRBD1 (6 bases). Germline loops: CDR1 MNHEY, CDR2 SVGAGI. V shed 0 bases and J shed 8 bases, with 7 bases lying between them. The CDR3 contains 12 residues. CDR3 sequence reads: CASSYSRGGYTF. CDR3 DNA sequence: TGTGCCAGCAGTTACTCGAGGGGGGGCTACACCTTC.

DNA for the CDR3: TGTGCCAGCAGTGAATATTCCTTAACAGATACGCAGTATTTT. Encoded protein: CASSEYSLTDTQYF. The chain has TRBV25-1 and TRBJ2-3; no firm D call. Germline CDR1 reads MGHDK; CDR2 reads SYGVNS. V was shortened by 0 bases and J by 3 bases, with 7 bases between the two germline ends. The CDR3 is made up of 14 amino acids.

This sequence joins TRBV6-6 and TRBJ1-2, with 10 positions matching TRBD1. Looked up from germline, CDR1 is MNHNY and CDR2 is SVGAGI (reference sequence). This CDR3 has 15 amino acids. The trim removed 5 bases at V and 4 bases at J, leaving 7 bases unmatched. CDR3 in DNA: TGTGCCAGCAGTAAACCGGGGACAGGGGCCTATGGCTACACCTTC. The encoded protein is CASSKPGTGAYGYTF.

This clone is a singleton in its sample. The chain joins TRBV7-6 to TRBJ2-3; D is uncertain. Trimming stripped 7 bases from V and 5 bases from J, with 10 bases between. Germline V gene lookup returns CDR1 SGHVS and CDR2 FNYEAQ. The CDR3 consists of 12 residues. The CDR3 here is CASNFLGDTQYF. The CDR3 DNA is TGTGCCAGCAACTTCCTAGGAGATACGCAGTATTTT.

This clone was picked up one time. The chain has TRBV5-4 and TRBJ2-7, with a tentative D call TRBD2 (6 bases). V gave up 9 bases and J gave up 0 bases, with 19 bases separating them. The germline CDR1 and CDR2 sequences are SGHNT and YYREEE (reference sequence). There are 15 residues in the CDR3. Here the CDR3 DNA reads TGTGCCACCCTTGAGACGGCGGGGAGCTCCTACGAGCAGTACTTC. Translation gives CATLETAGSSYEQYF.

This sequence joins TRBV29-1 and TRBJ2-7; 7 bases fit TRBD1. This CDR3 contains 12 residues. Germline loops: CDR1 SQVTM, CDR2 ANQGSEA. J was trimmed by 3 bases and V by 5 bases; bases with no gene match: 4. In DNA, the CDR3 is TGCAGCGTTCGGGACAGACTCTACGAGCAGTACTTC. It codes for CSVRDRLYEQYF.

The chain combines TRBV28 with TRBJ2-7; D might be TRBD2 (5 bases). The germline V gene has CDR1 MDHEN and CDR2 SYDVKM. Between the trimmed V and J ends, which lost 8 bases and 4 bases, there was a span of 9 bases. The CDR3 is 11 amino acids. The CDR3 sequence is CASGLSYEQYF. In DNA form, the CDR3 reads TGTGCCAGCGGACTCTCGTACGAGCAGTACTTC.

This chain uses TRBV6-1 with TRBJ1-1; no clear D gene. There are 15 residues in the CDR3. Germline assignment: CDR1 MNHNS and CDR2 SASEGT. V shed 6 bases and J shed 1 base, with 15 bases lying between them. CDR3 region: CASSRTLDPNTEAFF. For the CDR3, the DNA is TGTGCCAGCAGCCGGACTCTGGACCCGAACACTGAAGCTTTCTTT.

The chain employs TRBV19 and TRBJ1-2; 10 positions agree with TRBD1. CDR1 and CDR2 from the germline V gene are LNHDA and SQIVND (reference sequence). V trimming: 4 bases; J trimming: 0 bases; junction bases outside the gene matches: 5. The CDR3 extends over 16 amino acids. CDR3 region: CASSTRDRGPNYGYTF. The DNA for the CDR3 is TGTGCCAGTAGTACCCGGGACAGGGGTCCTAACTATGGCTACACCTTC.

The chain recombines TRBV18 with TRBJ2-7; 9 nucleotides line up with TRBD1. The junction had 9 bases not matched to a gene; V was cut back by 4 bases and J by 5 bases. Germline V CDR1 and CDR2: KGHSH, LQKENI. The CDR3 is 15 amino acids. DNA of the CDR3: TGTGCCAGCTCACGTGGACGGGACAGGGTCCACGAGCAGTACTTC. It translates to CASSRGRDRVHEQYF.

The chain has TRBV7-9 and TRBJ2-5; D might be TRBD1 (5 bases). Germline loops: CDR1 SEHNR, CDR2 FQNEAQ (reference sequence). Trimming took 5 bases from V and 0 from J, leaving 10 bases between them. The length of the CDR3 is 14 residues. CDR3: CASSGYRYQETQYF. CDR3 coding DNA: TGTGCCAGCAGCGGCTACAGGTACCAAGAGACCCAGTACTTC.

The chain links TRBV6-1 to TRBJ2-2, with 8 bases lining up with TRBD2. This CDR3 comprises 16 residues. With 2 bases clipped from V and 1 base from J, the junction kept 3 bases outside the gene matches. Germline CDR1 MNHNS, CDR2 SASEGT. The CDR3 DNA is TGTGCCAGCAGTGAAAGGGCGGGAGGGAACACCGGGGAGCTGTTTTTT. It codes for CASSERAGGNTGELFF.

The chain links TRBV10-3 to TRBJ1-2; D not certain. Germline lookup yields CDR1 ENHRY and CDR2 SYGVKD. Trimming pared 0 bases from V and 1 base from J, leaving 6 bases between. CDR3 length: 14 residues. The CDR3 loop reads CAISESRDNYGYTF. The CDR3 DNA follows: TGTGCCATCAGTGAGTCGAGGGATAACTATGGCTACACCTTC.

The rearrangement joins TRBV21-1 to TRBJ2-7; TRBD1 reflects the table's D call only, with no check against the DNA. TRBV21-1 is a listed pseudogene. This CDR3 comprises 16 residues. The CDR3, as DNA: TGTGCCAGCAGCAAATGGAACGGGACAGGCCCCTACGAGCAGTACTTC. Translating it yields CASSKWNGTGPYEQYF.

V usage is TRBV19 and J usage is TRBJ2-3; perhaps TRBD1 as D (6 bases). Trimming left V 3 bases short and J 2 bases short, with 12 bases between. CDR1 and CDR2 from the germline V gene are LNHDA and SQIVND (reference sequence). This CDR3 is 15 amino acids long. CDR3 sequence: CASSIGRQVTDTQYF. DNA for the CDR3: TGTGCCAGTAGTATCGGGCGACAGGTCACAGATACGCAGTATTTT.

The chain carries TRBV9 and TRBJ2-7; 9 bases align to TRBD1. From germline, CDR1 is SGDLS and CDR2 YYNGEE. Trimming took 0 bases from V and 3 from J; bases not matched to a gene: 7. CDR3 length equals 16 residues. In DNA, the CDR3 is TGTGCCAGCAGCGTAGCCTGGGGGGGACAGGGCTACGAGCAGTACTTC. Amino acids: CASSVAWGGQGYEQYF.